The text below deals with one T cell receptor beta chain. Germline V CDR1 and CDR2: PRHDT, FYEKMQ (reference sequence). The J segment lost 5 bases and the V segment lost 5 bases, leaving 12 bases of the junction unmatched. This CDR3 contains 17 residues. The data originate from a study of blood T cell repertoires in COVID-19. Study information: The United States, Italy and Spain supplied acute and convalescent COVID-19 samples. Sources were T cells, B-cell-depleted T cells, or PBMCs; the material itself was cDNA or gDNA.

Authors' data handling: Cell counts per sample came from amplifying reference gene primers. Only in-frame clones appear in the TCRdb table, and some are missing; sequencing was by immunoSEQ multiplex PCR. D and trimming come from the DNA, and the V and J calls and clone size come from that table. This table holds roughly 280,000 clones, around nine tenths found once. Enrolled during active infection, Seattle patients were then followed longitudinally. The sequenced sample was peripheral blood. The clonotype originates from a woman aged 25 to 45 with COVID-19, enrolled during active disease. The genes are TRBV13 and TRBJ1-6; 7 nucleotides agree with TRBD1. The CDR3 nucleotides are TGTGCCAGCAGCCTCGGGAAGGGACAGAGAGATAATTCACCCCTCCACTTT. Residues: CASSLGKGQRDNSPLHF.